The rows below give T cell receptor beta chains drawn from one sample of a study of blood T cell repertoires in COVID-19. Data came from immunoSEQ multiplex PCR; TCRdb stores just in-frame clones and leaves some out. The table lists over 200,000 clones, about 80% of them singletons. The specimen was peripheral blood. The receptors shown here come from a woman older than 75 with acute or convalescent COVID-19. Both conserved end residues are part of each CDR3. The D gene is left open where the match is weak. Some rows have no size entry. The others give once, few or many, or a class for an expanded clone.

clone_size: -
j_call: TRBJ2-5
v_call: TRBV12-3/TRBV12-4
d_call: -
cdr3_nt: TGTGCCAGCAGTTTAGATCCTGAGACCCAGTACTTC
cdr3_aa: CASSLDPETQYF

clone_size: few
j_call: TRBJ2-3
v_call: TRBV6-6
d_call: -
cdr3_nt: TGTGCCAGCAGTAGTTTATACTCGTCTAGCACAGATACGCAGTATTTT
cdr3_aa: CASSSLYSSSTDTQYF

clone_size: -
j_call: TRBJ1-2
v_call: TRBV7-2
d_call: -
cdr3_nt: TGTGCCAGCAGCCAGGTCGGGGGAGACTATGGCTACACCTTC
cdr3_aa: CASSQVGGDYGYTF

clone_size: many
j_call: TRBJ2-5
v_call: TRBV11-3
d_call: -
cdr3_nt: TGTGCCAGCAGCCCCAGTGGGGCGCGGACAGAGACCCAGTACTTC
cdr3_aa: CASSPSGARTETQYF

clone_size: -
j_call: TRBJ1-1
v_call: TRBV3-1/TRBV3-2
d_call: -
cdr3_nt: TGTGCCAGCAGCCAAGTAAGAGGGGGGGGTGAAGCTTTCTTT
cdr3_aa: CASSQVRGGGEAFF

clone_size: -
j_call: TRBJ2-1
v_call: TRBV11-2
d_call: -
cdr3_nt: TGTGCCAGCAGCCAAAACAATGAGCAGTTCTTC
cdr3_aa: CASSQNNEQFF

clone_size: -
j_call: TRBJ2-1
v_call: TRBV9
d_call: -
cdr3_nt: TGTGCCAGCAGCGTAGCAGCGGGTGGTGAGCAGTTCTTC
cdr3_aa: CASSVAAGGEQFF

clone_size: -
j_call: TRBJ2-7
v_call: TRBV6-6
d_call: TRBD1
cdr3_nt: TGTGCCAGCAGAGCCGGGACAGGGGGTGCCTACGAGCAGTACTTC
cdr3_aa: CASRAGTGGAYEQYF

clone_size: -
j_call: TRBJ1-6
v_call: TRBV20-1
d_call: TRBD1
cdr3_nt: TGCAGTGCTAGTTCGGGACAGGCGTATTCACCCCTCCACTTT
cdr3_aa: CSASSGQAYSPLHF

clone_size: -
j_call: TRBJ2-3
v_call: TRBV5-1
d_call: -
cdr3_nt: TGCGCCAGCAGCTCCTACGGCGGGGCGAGCACAGATACGCAGTATTTT
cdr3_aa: CASSSYGGASTDTQYF

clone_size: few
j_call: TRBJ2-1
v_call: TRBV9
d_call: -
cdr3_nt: TGTGCCAGCAGCGTCGGGAGTACTATTAATGAGCAGTTCTTC
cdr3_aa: CASSVGSTINEQFF

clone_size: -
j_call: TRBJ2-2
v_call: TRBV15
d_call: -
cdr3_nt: TGTGCCACCAGCAGAGATTTACTAGCTAGCGAAGCCGGGGAGCTGTTTTTT
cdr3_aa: CATSRDLLASEAGELFF

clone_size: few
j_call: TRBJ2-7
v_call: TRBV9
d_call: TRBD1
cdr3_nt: TGTGCCAGCAGCGCCAGTTGGGGGACAGTCGCCTACGAGCAGTACTTC
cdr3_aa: CASSASWGTVAYEQYF

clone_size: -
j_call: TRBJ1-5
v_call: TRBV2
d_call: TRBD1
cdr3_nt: TGTGCCAGCAGGGGGGACAGCCATCAGCCCCAGCATTTT
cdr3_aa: CASRGDSHQPQHF

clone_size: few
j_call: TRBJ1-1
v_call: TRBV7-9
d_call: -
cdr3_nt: TGTGCCAGCACTCTGGGCAGGGACACTGAAGCTTTCTTT
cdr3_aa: CASTLGRDTEAFF

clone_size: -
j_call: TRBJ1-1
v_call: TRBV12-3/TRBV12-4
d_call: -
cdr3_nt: TGTGCCCTTGGGGGGGAATCCACTGAAGCTTTCTTT
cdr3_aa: CALGGESTEAFF

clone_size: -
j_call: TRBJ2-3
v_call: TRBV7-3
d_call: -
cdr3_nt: TGTGCCACCTCGGAAACAGGAAGAGACACAGATACGCAGTATTTT
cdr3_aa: CATSETGRDTDTQYF

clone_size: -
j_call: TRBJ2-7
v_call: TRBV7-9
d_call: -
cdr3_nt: TGTGCCAGCAGCCAACCTGGCCTTTCCTACGAGCAGTACTTC
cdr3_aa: CASSQPGLSYEQYF

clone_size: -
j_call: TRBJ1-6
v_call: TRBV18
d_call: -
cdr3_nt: TGTGCCAGCTCACCACGGGGACTTGAGAATTCACCCCTCCACTTT
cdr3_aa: CASSPRGLENSPLHF

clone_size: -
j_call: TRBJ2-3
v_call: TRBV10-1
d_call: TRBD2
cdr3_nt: TGCGCCAGCAGTCTAGCGGGAATCACAGATACGCAGTATTTT
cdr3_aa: CASSLAGITDTQYF

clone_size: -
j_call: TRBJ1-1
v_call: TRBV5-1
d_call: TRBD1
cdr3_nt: TGCGCCAGCAGCTCACAGGGGGCAGGTACTGAAGCTTTCTTT
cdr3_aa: CASSSQGAGTEAFF

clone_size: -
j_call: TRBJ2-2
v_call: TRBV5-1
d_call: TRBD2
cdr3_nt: TGCGCCAGCAGCCCGGCCCCCAGCGGGGGGGCCGGGGAGCTGTTTTTT
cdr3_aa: CASSPAPSGGAGELFF

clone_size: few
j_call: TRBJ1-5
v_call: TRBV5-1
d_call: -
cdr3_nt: TGCGCCAGCAGCTTTTCAGGGGCGATCAATCAGCCCCAGCATTTT
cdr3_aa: CASSFSGAINQPQHF

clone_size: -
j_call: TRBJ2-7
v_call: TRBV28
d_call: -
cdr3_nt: TGTGCCAGCAGTGCCGGGACATTTTACGAGCAGTACTTC
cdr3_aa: CASSAGTFYEQYF

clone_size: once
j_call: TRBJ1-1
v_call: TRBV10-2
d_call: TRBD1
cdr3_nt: TGCGCCAGCAGGGGACAGGGGGTAGGTACTGAAGCTTTCTTT
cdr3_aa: CASRGQGVGTEAFF

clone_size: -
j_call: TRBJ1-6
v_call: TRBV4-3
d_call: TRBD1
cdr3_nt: TGCGCCAGCAGCCAGGGACAGGGTTGGTCACCCCTCCACTTT
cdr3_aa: CASSQGQGWSPLHF

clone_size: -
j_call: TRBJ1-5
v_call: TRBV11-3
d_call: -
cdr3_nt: TGTGCCAGCAGCTTAGTTTTCCCTTCGGATCAGCCCCAGCATTTT
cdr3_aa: CASSLVFPSDQPQHF

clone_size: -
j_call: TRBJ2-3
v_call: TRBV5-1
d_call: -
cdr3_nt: TGCGCCAGCAGCGACGCCCGGGGCGGGGGCACAGATACGCAGTATTTT
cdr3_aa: CASSDARGGGTDTQYF

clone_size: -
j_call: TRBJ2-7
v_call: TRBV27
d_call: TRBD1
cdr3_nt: TGTGCCAGCAGTTGGACCGGGACAGGCGTCTACGAGCAGTACTTC
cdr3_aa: CASSWTGTGVYEQYF

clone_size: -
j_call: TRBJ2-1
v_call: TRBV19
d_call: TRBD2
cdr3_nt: TGTGCCAGTAGTGGACTAGCAGACTACAATGAGCAGTTCTTC
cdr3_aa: CASSGLADYNEQFF

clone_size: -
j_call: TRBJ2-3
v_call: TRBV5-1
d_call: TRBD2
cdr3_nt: TGCGCCAGCAGCTTCGGGACTACAAGCACAGATACGCAGTATTTT
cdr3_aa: CASSFGTTSTDTQYF